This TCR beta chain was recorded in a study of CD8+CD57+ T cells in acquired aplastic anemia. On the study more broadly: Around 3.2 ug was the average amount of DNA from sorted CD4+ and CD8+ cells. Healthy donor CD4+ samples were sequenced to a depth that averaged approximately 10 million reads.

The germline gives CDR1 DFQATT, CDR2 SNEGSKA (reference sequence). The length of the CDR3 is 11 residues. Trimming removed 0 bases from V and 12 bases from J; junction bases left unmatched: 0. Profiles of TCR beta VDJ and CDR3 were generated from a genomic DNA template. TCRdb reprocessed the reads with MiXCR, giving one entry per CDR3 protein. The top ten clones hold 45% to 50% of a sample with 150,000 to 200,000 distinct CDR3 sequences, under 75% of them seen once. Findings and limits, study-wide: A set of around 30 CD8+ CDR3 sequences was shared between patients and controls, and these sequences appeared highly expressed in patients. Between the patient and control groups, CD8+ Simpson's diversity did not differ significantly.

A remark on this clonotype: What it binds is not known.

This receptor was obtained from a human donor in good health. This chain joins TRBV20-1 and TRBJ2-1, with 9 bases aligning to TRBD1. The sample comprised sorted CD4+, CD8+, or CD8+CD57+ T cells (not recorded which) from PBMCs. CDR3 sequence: CSAREDRGQFF. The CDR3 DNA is TGCAGTGCTAGAGAGGACAGGGGGCAGTTCTTC.